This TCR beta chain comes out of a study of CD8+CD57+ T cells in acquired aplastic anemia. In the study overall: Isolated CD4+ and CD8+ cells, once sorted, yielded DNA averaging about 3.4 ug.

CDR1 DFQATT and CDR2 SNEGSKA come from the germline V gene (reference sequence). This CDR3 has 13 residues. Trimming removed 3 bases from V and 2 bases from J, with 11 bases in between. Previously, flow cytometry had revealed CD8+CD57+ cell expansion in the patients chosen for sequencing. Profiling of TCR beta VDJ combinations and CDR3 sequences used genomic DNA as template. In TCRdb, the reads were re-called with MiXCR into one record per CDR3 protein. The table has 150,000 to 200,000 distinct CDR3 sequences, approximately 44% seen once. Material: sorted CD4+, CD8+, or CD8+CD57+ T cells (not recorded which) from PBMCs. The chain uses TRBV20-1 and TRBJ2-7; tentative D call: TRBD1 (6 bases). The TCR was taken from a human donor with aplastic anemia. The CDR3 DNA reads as TGCAGTGCTAGGCACAGGGAGCCCTACGAGCAGTACTTC. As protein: CSARHREPYEQYF.